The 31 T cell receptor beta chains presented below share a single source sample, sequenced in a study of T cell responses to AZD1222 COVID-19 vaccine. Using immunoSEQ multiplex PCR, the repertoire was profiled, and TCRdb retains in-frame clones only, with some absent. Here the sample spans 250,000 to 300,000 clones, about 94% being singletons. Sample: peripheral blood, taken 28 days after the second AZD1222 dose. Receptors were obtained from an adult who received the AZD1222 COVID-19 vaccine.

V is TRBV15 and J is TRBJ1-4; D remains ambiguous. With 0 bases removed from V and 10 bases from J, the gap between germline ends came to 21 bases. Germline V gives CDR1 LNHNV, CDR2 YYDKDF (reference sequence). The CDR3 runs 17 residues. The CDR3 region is CATSRDKVGAFAGKLFF. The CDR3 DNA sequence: TGTGCCACCAGCAGAGATAAGGTGGGAGCCTTTGCGGGAAAACTGTTTTTT.

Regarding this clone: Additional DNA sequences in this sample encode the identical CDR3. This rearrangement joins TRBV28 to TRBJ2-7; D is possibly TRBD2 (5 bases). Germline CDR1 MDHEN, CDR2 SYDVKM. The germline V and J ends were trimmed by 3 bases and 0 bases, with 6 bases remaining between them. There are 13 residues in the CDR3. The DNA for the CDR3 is TGTGCCAGCAGTTTGGGGAGCTCCTACGAGCAGTACTTC. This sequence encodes CASSLGSSYEQYF.

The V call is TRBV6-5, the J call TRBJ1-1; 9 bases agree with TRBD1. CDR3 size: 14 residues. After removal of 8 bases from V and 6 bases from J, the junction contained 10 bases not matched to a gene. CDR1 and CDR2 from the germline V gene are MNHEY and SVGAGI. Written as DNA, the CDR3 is TGTGCCAGCCTCCAATGGACAGGGGAGGCTGAAGCTTTCTTT. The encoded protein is CASLQWTGEAEAFF.

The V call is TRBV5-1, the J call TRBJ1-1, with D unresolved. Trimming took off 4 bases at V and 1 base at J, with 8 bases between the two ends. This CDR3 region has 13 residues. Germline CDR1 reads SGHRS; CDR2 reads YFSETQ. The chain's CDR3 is CASSVGSNTEAFF. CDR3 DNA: TGCGCCAGCAGCGTCGGGTCGAACACTGAAGCTTTCTTT.

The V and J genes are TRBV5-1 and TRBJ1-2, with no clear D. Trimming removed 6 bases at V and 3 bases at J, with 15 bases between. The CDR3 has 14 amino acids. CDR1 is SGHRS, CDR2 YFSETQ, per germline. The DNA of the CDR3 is TGCGCCAGCAACCCTCTCCCTGAGGACTATGGCTACACCTTC. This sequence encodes CASNPLPEDYGYTF.

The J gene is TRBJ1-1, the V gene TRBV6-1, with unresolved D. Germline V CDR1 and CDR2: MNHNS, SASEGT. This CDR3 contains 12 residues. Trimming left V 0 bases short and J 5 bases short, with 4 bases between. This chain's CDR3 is CASSEAWTEAFF. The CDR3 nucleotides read TGTGCCAGCAGTGAAGCATGGACTGAAGCTTTCTTT.

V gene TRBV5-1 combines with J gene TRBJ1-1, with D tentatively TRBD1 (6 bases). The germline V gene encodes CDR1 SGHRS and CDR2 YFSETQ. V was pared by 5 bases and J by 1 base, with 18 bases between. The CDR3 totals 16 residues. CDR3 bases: TGCGCCAGCAGTTGGGGGGCTGGGAGTGGGAACACTGAAGCTTTCTTT. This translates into CASSWGAGSGNTEAFF.

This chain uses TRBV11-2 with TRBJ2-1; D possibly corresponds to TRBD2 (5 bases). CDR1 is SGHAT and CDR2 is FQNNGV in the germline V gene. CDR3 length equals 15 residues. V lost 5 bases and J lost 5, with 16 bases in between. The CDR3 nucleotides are TGTGCCAGCAGCACCCGGACTTCTCCAAACAATGAGCAGTTCTTC. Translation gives CASSTRTSPNNEQFF.

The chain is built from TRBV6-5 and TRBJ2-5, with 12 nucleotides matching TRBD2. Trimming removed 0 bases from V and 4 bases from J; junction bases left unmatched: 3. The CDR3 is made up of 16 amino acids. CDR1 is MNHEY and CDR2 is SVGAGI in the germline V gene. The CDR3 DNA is TGTGCCAGCAGTTACTCCTCGACTAGCGGGAGAGAGACCCAGTACTTC. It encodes CASSYSSTSGRETQYF.

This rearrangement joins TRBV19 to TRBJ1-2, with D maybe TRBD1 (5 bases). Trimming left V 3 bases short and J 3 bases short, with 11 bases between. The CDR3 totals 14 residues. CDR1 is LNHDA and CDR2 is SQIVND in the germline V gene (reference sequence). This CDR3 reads CASSISGRHYGYTF. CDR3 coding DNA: TGTGCCAGTAGTATCTCGGGACGGCACTATGGCTACACCTTC. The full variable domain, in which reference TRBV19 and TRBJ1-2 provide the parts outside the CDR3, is DGGITQSPKYLFRKEGQNVTLSCEQNLNHDAMYWYRQDPGQGLRLIYYSQIVNDFQKGDIAEGYSVSREKKESFPLTVTSAQKNPTAFYLCASSISGRHYGYTFGSGTRLTVV.

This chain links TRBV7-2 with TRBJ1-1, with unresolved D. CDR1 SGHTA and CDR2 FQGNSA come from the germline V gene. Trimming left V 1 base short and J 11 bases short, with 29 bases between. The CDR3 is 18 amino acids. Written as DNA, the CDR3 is TGTGCCAGCAGCTTAGGGTTCCACCCCGGCCCCACTCACCAAAAGGCTTTCTTT. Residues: CASSLGFHPGPTHQKAFF.

The CDR3 sequence is CAWMRGAREQYF. The CDR3 coding sequence is TGTGCCTGGATGAGGGGGGCGAGGGAGCAGTACTTC. The chain uses TRBV30 and TRBJ2-7, with D possibly being TRBD1 or TRBD2 (6 bases each). Per germline, CDR1 GTSNPN and CDR2 SVGIG (reference sequence). The V end lost 4 bases, the J end lost 7 bases, and 14 bases lay between the germline ends. The CDR3 runs to 12 residues.

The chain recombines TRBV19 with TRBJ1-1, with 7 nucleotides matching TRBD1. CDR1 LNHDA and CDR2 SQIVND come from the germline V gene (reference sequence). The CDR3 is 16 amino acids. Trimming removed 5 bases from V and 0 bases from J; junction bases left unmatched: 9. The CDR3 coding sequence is TGTGCCAGTAGTGCCCGACAGGGCCCTATGAACACTGAAGCTTTCTTT. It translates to CASSARQGPMNTEAFF.

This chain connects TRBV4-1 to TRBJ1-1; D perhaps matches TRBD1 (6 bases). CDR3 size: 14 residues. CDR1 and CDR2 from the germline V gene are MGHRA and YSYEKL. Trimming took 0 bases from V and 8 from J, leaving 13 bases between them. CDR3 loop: CASSQDLRGREAFF. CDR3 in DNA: TGCGCCAGCAGCCAAGATCTACGGGGGCGGGAAGCTTTCTTT.

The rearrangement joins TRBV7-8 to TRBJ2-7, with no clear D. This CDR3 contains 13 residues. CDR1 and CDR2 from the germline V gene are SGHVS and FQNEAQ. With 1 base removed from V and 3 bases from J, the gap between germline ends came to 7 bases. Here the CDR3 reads CASSLVLGYEQYF. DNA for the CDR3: TGTGCCAGCAGCTTAGTCCTGGGCTACGAGCAGTACTTC.

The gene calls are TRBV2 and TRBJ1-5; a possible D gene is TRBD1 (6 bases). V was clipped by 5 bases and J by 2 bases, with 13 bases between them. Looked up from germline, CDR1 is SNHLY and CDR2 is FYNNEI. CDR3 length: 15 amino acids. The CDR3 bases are TGTGCCAGCAGTATACAGGGTAGCGGCAATCAGCCCCAGCATTTT. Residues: CASSIQGSGNQPQHF.

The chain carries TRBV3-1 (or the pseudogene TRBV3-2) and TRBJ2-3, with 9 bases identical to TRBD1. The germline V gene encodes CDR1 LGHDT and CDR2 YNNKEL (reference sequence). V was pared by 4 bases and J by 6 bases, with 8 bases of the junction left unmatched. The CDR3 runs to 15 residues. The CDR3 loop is CASSLRDRVRDTQYF. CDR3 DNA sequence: TGTGCCAGCAGCCTTCGGGACAGGGTGAGGGATACGCAGTATTTT.

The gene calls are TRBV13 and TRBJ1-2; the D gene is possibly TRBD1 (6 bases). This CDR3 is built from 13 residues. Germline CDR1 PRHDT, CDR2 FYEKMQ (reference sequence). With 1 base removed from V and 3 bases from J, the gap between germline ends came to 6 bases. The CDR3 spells CASSLEGDYGYTF. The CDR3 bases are TGTGCCAGCAGCTTAGAGGGGGACTATGGCTACACCTTC.

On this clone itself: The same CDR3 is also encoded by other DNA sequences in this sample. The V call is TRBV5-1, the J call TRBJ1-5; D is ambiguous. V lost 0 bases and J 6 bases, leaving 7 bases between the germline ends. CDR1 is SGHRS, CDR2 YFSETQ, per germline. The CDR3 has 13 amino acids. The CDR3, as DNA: TGCGCCAGCAGCTTGGAGGGTACTCAGCCCCAGCATTTT. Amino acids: CASSLEGTQPQHF. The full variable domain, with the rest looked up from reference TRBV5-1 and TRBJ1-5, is KAGVTQTPRYLIKTRGQQVTLSCSPISGHRSVSWYQQTPGQGLQFLFEYFSETQRNKGNFPGRFSGRQFSNSRSEMNVSTLELGDSALYLCASSLEGTQPQHFGDGTRLSIL.

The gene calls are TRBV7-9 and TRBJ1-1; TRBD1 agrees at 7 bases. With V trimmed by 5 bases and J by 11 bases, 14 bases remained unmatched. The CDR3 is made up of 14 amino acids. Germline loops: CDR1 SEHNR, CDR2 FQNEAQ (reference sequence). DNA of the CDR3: TGTGCCAGCAGCAATCCTCCCCCAGGGGGGGTGGCTTTCTTT. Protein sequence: CASSNPPPGGVAFF.

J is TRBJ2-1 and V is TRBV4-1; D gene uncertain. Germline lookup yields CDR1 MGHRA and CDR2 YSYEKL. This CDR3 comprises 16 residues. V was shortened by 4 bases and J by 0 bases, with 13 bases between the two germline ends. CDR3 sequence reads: CASSPIGQSSYNEQFF. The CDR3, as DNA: TGCGCCAGCAGCCCCATCGGGCAGAGCTCCTACAATGAGCAGTTCTTC.

CDR3 DNA sequence: TGTGCCAGCTCACCACGGACAGCCGGAAACACCATATATTTT. Residues: CASSPRTAGNTIYF. V is TRBV18 and J is TRBJ1-3; possibly TRBD1 for D (6 bases). The germline CDR1 and CDR2 sequences are KGHSH and LQKENI. Trimming left V 1 base short and J 4 bases short, with 8 bases between. CDR3 length: 14 residues.

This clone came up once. CDR3 in amino acids: CASSPGTQNYGYTF. CDR3 in DNA: TGTGCCAGTAGTCCCGGGACTCAAAACTATGGCTACACCTTC. This chain connects TRBV19 to TRBJ1-2; D might be TRBD1 (5 bases). The CDR3 contains 14 residues. Germline lookup yields CDR1 LNHDA and CDR2 SQIVND (reference sequence). Trimming cost V 5 bases and J 2 bases, with 12 bases left between them.

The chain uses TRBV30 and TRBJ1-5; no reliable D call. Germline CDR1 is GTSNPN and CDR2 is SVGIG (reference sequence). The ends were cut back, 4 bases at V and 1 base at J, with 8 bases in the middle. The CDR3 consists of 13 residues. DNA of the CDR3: TGTGCCTGGAATTCGGACAGCAATCAGCCCCAGCATTTT. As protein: CAWNSDSNQPQHF.

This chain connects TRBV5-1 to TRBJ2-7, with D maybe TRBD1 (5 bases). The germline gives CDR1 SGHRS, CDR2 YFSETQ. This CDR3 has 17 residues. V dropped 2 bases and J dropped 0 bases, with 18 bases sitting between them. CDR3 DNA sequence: TGCGCCAGCAGCTTTGCTCGGATTGGGGCGGCCTCCTACGAGCAGTACTTC. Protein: CASSFARIGAASYEQYF.

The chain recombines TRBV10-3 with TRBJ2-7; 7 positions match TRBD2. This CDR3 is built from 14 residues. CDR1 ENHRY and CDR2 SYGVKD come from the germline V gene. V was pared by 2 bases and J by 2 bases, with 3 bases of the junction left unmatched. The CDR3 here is CAISETSEAYEQYF. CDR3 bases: TGTGCCATCAGTGAGACTAGCGAGGCCTACGAGCAGTACTTC.

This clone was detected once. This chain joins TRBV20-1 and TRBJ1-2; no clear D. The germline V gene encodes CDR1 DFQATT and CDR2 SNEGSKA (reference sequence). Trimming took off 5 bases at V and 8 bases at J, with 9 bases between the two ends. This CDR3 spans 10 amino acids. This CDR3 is CSASYGGYTF. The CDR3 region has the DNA TGCAGTGCTTCCTATGGGGGCTACACCTTC.

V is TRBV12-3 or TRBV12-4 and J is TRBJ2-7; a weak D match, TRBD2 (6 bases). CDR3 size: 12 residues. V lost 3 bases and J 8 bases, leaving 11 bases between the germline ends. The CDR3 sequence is CASSLGTEKQYF. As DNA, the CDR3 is TGTGCCAGCAGTTTGGGGACTGAGAAGCAGTACTTC.

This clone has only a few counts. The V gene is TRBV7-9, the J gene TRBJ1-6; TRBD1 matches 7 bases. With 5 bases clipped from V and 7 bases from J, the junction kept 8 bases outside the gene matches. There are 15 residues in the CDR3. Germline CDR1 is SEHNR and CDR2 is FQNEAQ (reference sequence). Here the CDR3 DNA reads TGTGCCAGCAGCCCCCAGGGACAGCTGAATTCACCCCTCCACTTT. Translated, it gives CASSPQGQLNSPLHF.

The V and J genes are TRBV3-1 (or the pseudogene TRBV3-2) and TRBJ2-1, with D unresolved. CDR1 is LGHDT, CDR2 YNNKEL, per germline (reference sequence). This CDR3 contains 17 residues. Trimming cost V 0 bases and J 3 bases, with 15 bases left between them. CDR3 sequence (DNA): TGTGCCAGCAGCCAAGATGATCGCTATCGGCTCTACAATGAGCAGTTCTTC. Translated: CASSQDDRYRLYNEQFF.

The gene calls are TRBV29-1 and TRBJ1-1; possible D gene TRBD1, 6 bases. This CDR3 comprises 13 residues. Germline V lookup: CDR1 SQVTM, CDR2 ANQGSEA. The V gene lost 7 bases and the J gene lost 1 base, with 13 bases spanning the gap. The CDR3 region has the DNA TGCAGCGCCCGGGAAGGGGGGAACACTGAAGCTTTCTTT. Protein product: CSAREGGNTEAFF.